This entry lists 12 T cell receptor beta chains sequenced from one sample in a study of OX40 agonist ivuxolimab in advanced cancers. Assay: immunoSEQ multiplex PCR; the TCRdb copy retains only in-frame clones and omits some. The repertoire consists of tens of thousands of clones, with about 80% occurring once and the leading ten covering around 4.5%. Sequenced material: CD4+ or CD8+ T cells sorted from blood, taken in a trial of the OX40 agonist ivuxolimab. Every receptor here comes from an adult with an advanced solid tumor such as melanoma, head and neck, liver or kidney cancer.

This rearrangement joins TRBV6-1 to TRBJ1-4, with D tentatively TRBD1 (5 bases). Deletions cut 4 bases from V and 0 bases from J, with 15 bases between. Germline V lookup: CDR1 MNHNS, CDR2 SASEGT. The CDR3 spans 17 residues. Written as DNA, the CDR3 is TGTGCCAGCAGTGGAGCGGGGGTAACTGCAACTAATGAAAAACTGTTTTTT. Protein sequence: CASSGAGVTATNEKLFF.

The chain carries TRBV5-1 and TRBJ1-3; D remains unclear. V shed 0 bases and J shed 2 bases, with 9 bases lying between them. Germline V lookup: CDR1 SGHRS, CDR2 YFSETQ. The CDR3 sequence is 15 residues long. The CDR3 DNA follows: TGCGCCAGCAGCTTGGCCTTATCCACTGGAAACACCATATATTTT. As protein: CASSLALSTGNTIYF.

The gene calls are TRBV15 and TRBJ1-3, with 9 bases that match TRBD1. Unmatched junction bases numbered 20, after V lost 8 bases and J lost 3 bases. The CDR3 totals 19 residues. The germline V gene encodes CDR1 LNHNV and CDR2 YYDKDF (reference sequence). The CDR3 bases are TGTGCCACCTACCCCGGGACAGGGCCCTTGGGGGATTATGGAAACACCATATATTTT. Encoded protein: CATYPGTGPLGDYGNTIYF.

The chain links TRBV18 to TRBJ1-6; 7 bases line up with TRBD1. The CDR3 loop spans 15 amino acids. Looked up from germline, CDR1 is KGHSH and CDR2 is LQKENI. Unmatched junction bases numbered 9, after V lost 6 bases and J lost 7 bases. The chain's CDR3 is CASSLDRIQNSPLHF. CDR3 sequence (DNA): TGTGCCAGCTCCCTGGACAGGATTCAGAATTCACCCCTCCACTTT.

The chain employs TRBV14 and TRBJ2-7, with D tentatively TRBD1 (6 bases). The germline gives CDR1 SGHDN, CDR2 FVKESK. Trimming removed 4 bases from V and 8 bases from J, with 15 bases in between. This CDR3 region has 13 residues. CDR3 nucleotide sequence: TGTGCCAGCAGCCCGACTTCCCGGGACAAGCAGTACTTC. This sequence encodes CASSPTSRDKQYF.

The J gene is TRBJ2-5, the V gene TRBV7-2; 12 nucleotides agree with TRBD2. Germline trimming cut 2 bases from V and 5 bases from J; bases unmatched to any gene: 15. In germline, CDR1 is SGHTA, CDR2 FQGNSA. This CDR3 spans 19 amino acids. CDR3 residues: CASSLMTPSGGATLETQYF. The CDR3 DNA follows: TGTGCCAGCAGCTTAATGACGCCTAGCGGGGGGGCCACCTTGGAGACCCAGTACTTC.

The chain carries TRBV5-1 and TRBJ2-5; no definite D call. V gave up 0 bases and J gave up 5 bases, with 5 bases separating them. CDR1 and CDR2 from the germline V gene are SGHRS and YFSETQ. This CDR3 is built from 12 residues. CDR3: CASSLDFETQYF. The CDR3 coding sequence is TGCGCCAGCAGCTTGGATTTCGAGACCCAGTACTTC.

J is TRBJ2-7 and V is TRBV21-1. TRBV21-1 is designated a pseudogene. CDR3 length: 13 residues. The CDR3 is CASSNLGAYEQYF. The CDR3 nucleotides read TGTGCCAGCAGCAACTTAGGCGCCTACGAGCAGTACTTC.

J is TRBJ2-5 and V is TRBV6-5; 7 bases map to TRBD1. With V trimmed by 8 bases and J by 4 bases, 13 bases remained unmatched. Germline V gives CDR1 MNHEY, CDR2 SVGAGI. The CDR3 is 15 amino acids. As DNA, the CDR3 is TGTGCCAGCGGCCGCAACCCGACAGGGAGAGAGACCCAGTACTTC. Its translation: CASGRNPTGRETQYF.

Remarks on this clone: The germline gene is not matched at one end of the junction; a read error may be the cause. CDR3 residues: CASSLGGRGYNEQFF. CDR3 in DNA: TGTGCTAGCAGCTTAGGAGGGCGGGGGTACAATGAGCAGTTCTTC. V gene TRBV7-7 combines with J gene TRBJ2-1; the match to TRBD2 covers 7 bases. Germline V lookup: CDR1 SSHAT, CDR2 FNYEAQ (reference sequence). This CDR3 comprises 15 residues. The full variable domain, with the rest looked up from reference TRBV7-7 and TRBJ2-1, is GAGVSQSPRYKVTKRGQDVTLRCDPISSHATLYWYQQALGQGPEFLTYFNYEAQPDKSGLPSDRFSAERPEGSISTLTIQRTEQRDSAMYRCASSLGGRGYNEQFFGPGTRLTVL.

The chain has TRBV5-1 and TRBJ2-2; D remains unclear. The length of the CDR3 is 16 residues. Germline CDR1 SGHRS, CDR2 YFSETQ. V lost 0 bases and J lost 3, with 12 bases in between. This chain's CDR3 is CASSLGVRVDTGELFF. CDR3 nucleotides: TGCGCCAGCAGCTTGGGCGTCCGGGTGGACACCGGGGAGCTGTTTTTT.

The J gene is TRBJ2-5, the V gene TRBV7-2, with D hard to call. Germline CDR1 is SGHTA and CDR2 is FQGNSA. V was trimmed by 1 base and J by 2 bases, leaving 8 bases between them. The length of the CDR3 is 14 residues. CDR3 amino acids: CASSLDWAQETQYF. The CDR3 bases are TGTGCCAGCAGCTTAGACTGGGCTCAAGAGACCCAGTACTTC.